These 16 T cell receptor beta chains originate from one sample sequenced in a study of cytomegalovirus exposure and HLA in healthy donors. Primers: 60 Vbeta forward and 13 Jbeta reverse. Sequenced by immunoSEQ multiplex PCR; TCRdb stores in-frame clones only, minus some. This sample carries around 200,000 clones, with around 1.1% going to the ten biggest clones. What was sequenced was PBMCs. These receptors were collected from a girl aged 2 to 9 in good health and CMV-seropositive.

The V and J genes are TRBV7-3 and TRBJ2-5; weak D call: TRBD2 (5 bases). Trimming took off 1 base at V and 4 bases at J, with 10 bases between the two ends. The CDR3 runs to 14 residues. The germline gives CDR1 SGHTA, CDR2 FQGTGA. In nucleotides, the CDR3 is TGTGCCAGCAGCTTAAAGTCTGCGGGAGAGACCCAGTACTTC. This gives the protein CASSLKSAGETQYF.

V and J are TRBV7-9 and TRBJ2-7; D remains unclear. The length of the CDR3 is 11 residues. The germline gives CDR1 SEHNR, CDR2 FQNEAQ (reference sequence). The V end lost 7 bases, the J end lost 3 bases, and 7 bases lay between the germline ends. CDR3 sequence: CASTLDYEQYF. Here the CDR3 DNA reads TGTGCCAGCACCCTAGACTACGAGCAGTACTTC.

The genes are TRBV30 and TRBJ2-1, with D perhaps matching TRBD2 (5 bases). V lost 0 bases to trimming and J lost 8 bases, with 17 bases between them. The length of the CDR3 is 15 residues. Germline-derived CDR1 and CDR2 are GTSNPN and SVGIG (reference sequence). The CDR3 is CAWSVLAPFGDEQFF. CDR3 nucleotides: TGTGCCTGGAGTGTCCTAGCCCCTTTTGGAGATGAGCAGTTCTTC.

This chain connects TRBV6-5 to TRBJ2-7; 7 nucleotides align to TRBD1. The germline V gene encodes CDR1 MNHEY and CDR2 SVGAGI. CDR3 size: 14 residues. V shed 2 bases, J shed 2 bases, and the junction held 3 bases outside the gene matches. The CDR3 region has the DNA TGTGCCAGCAGTTACAGCGACAGGGCCTACGAGCAGTACTTC. This translates into CASSYSDRAYEQYF.

Note on this clone: The same CDR3 also results from other DNA sequences found in this sample. The genes are TRBV19 and TRBJ2-1; 7 nucleotides line up with TRBD2. The CDR3 has 15 amino acids. CDR1 and CDR2 from the germline V gene are LNHDA and SQIVND (reference sequence). V was clipped by 3 bases and J by 4 bases; unmatched bases: 6. The chain's CDR3 is CASSMASGTYNEQFF. The CDR3 nucleotides are TGTGCCAGTAGTATGGCTAGCGGCACTTACAATGAGCAGTTCTTC.

The chain is built from TRBV7-6 and TRBJ1-2, with TRBD1 matching 8 bases. V dropped 4 bases and J dropped 4; count of bases not matched to a gene: 8. Germline CDR1 is SGHVS and CDR2 is FNYEAQ. CDR3 length equals 15 residues. This chain's CDR3 is CASSSPRGPTYGYTF. CDR3 DNA: TGTGCCAGCAGCTCCCCCAGGGGGCCGACCTATGGCTACACCTTC.

The CDR3 DNA follows: TGCAGCGTTGAGGTAGCGGGAGGGGTATACGAGCAGTACTTC. Amino acid sequence: CSVEVAGGVYEQYF. The V gene is TRBV29-1, the J gene TRBJ2-7; 11 nucleotides agree with TRBD2. The CDR3 is 14 amino acids. Trimming cost V 3 bases and J 4 bases; bases outside gene matches: 5. The germline gives CDR1 SQVTM, CDR2 ANQGSEA.

Points on this clone: Since the CDR3 does not end with the conserved phenylalanine or tryptophan, this likely comes from a read error. The chain is built from TRBV20-1 and TRBJ2-7; the D gene is possibly TRBD1 (5 bases). This CDR3 contains 11 residues. Per the germline V gene, CDR1 is DFQATT and CDR2 is SNEGSKA (reference sequence). Trimming pared 6 bases from V and 4 bases from J, leaving 10 bases between. The CDR3 protein is CSAKGAYEQYL. CDR3 sequence (DNA): TGCAGTGCCAAAGGGGCTTACGAGCAGTACCTC.

J is TRBJ2-1 and V is TRBV11-1, with no clear D. Trimming pared 0 bases from V and 8 bases from J, leaving 14 bases between. CDR3 length: 15 residues. The germline V gene encodes CDR1 SGHAT and CDR2 FQDESV (reference sequence). The CDR3, as DNA: TGTGCCAGCAGCTTAGCGACCACGGAGTGGGATGAGCAGTTCTTC. Translation gives CASSLATTEWDEQFF.

The V call is TRBV5-1, the J call TRBJ1-3; tentatively, D is TRBD1 (6 bases). V was trimmed by 3 bases and J by 0 bases, leaving 10 bases between them. From germline, CDR1 is SGHRS and CDR2 YFSETQ. This CDR3 has 15 residues. CDR3 amino acids: CASSSTGNSGNTIYF. The DNA for the CDR3 is TGCGCCAGCAGCTCGACAGGAAACTCTGGAAACACCATATATTTT.

This chain joins TRBV19 and TRBJ1-5; 12 bases are shared with TRBD1. The CDR3 spans 15 residues. CDR1 LNHDA and CDR2 SQIVND come from the germline V gene (reference sequence). Trimming removed 4 bases from V and 6 bases from J; junction bases left unmatched: 4. The CDR3 spells CASSRDRGRGQPQHF. The CDR3 DNA is TGTGCCAGTAGTAGGGACAGGGGGCGCGGTCAGCCCCAGCATTTT. Combining the CDR3 with reference TRBV19 and TRBJ1-5 gives the whole variable domain DGGITQSPKYLFRKEGQNVTLSCEQNLNHDAMYWYRQDPGQGLRLIYYSQIVNDFQKGDIAEGYSVSREKKESFPLTVTSAQKNPTAFYLCASSRDRGRGQPQHFGDGTRLSIL.

The chain employs TRBV4-1 and TRBJ1-1; D remains ambiguous. Germline loops: CDR1 MGHRA, CDR2 YSYEKL. This CDR3 region has 18 residues. The V end lost 0 bases, the J end lost 0 bases, and 17 bases lay between the germline ends. In DNA form, the CDR3 reads TGCGCCAGCAGCCAAGACCCGGCCAGGCATGGCGTGAACACTGAAGCTTTCTTT. This encodes CASSQDPARHGVNTEAFF.

J is TRBJ1-1 and V is TRBV9; tentative D call: TRBD1 (6 bases). V lost 0 bases and J lost 0, with 15 bases in between. The germline V gene has CDR1 SGDLS and CDR2 YYNGEE. There are 17 residues in the CDR3. DNA for the CDR3: TGTGCCAGCAGCGTAGTAGTGAGGGGGATCATGAACACTGAAGCTTTCTTT. It encodes CASSVVVRGIMNTEAFF.

The genes are TRBV5-1 and TRBJ2-3; 9 bases align to TRBD1. The V and J ends lost 3 bases and 6 bases, in that order; junction bases with no gene match: 8. This CDR3 has 15 residues. The germline CDR1 and CDR2 sequences are SGHRS and YFSETQ. The chain's CDR3 is CASSSSGTGRDTQYF. CDR3 nucleotide sequence: TGCGCCAGCAGCTCCTCCGGGACAGGGCGGGATACGCAGTATTTT.

The chain is built from TRBV5-1 and TRBJ2-5; 8 bases are shared with TRBD1. The CDR3 extends over 14 amino acids. Germline CDR1 SGHRS, CDR2 YFSETQ. Unmatched junction bases numbered 7, after V lost 4 bases and J lost 5 bases. The CDR3 sequence is CASSPTTGVETQYF. CDR3 nucleotide sequence: TGCGCCAGCAGCCCTACGACAGGGGTGGAGACCCAGTACTTC.

This chain links TRBV6-6 with TRBJ1-6; 7 nucleotides align to TRBD1. CDR3 size: 15 residues. The V gene end was trimmed by 6 bases and the J gene end by 10 bases; junction bases not matched to a gene: 12. From germline, CDR1 is MNHNY and CDR2 SVGAGI (reference sequence). CDR3 bases: TGTGCCAGCAGACCCACAACCCACAGGGGATCACCCCTCCACTTT. It encodes CASRPTTHRGSPLHF.